The 11 T cell receptor beta chains reported below all come from one sample, sequenced in a study of blood T cell repertoires in COVID-19. Only in-frame clones appear in the TCRdb table, and some are missing; sequencing was by immunoSEQ multiplex PCR. The sample contains tens of thousands of clones, 85% to 90% of which appear only once. Material for sequencing was peripheral blood. These receptors came from an older woman with COVID-19, enrolled during active disease.

This chain uses TRBV23-1 with TRBJ2-6; D might be TRBD1 (6 bases). TRBV23-1 is reported as an ORF; its role is uncertain. V was trimmed by 0 bases and J by 0 bases, leaving 15 bases between them. This CDR3 spans 19 amino acids. The CDR3 nucleotides are TGCGCCAGCAGTCAATCTAGGGGGACGTATAGCTCTGGGGCCAACGTCCTGACTTTC. As protein: CASSQSRGTYSSGANVLTF.

This clone was seen a single time. This chain connects TRBV4-2 to TRBJ2-1; 10 nucleotides agree with TRBD2. The germline V gene encodes CDR1 LGHNA and CDR2 YNFKEQ. CDR3 size: 16 residues. J lost 1 base, V lost 2 bases, and 2 bases had no gene match. The CDR3 reads CASSQLSGGSYNEQFF. The CDR3, as DNA: TGTGCCAGCAGCCAACTTAGCGGGGGGTCCTACAATGAGCAGTTCTTC.

The CDR3 loop reads CASSLGRGMSLTEAFF. In nucleotides, the CDR3 is TGCGCCAGCAGCTTGGGCAGGGGAATGAGTTTGACTGAAGCTTTCTTT. This chain connects TRBV5-1 to TRBJ1-1; TRBD1 is a possible D gene (6 bases). This CDR3 has 16 residues. The V end lost 0 bases, the J end lost 5 bases, and 17 bases lay between the germline ends. CDR1 and CDR2 from the germline V gene are SGHRS and YFSETQ.

The V call is TRBV6-2 or TRBV6-3, the J call TRBJ2-2; TRBD2 agrees at 12 bases. CDR3 length: 16 amino acids. Per the germline V gene, CDR1 is MNHEY and CDR2 is SVGEGT. Germline trimming cut 2 bases from V and 4 bases from J; bases unmatched to any gene: 2. The CDR3 nucleotides are TGTGCCAGCAGTTACGGACTAGCGGGACTCACCGGGGAGCTGTTTTTT. Encoded protein: CASSYGLAGLTGELFF.

This clone came up once. The chain has TRBV30 and TRBJ1-4; D may be TRBD1 (5 bases). This CDR3 spans 13 amino acids. With 4 bases removed from V and 6 bases from J, the gap between germline ends came to 12 bases. Looked up from germline, CDR1 is GTSNPN and CDR2 is SVGIG (reference sequence). CDR3 sequence reads: CAWTGMWDEKLFF. The CDR3 DNA reads as TGTGCCTGGACAGGGATGTGGGATGAAAAACTGTTTTTT.

This clone showed up just once. The rearrangement uses TRBV24-1 and TRBJ2-1; 11 bases align to TRBD1. Trimming cost V 4 bases and J 6 bases; bases outside gene matches: 7. Germline V lookup: CDR1 KGHDR, CDR2 SFDVKD. The CDR3 is 16 residues long. DNA for the CDR3: TGTGCCACCAGTGACCCCGGACAGGGGGCTATCAATGAGCAGTTCTTC. Amino acid sequence: CATSDPGQGAINEQFF.

The gene calls are TRBV27 and TRBJ2-7; TRBD1 aligns across 9 bases. There are 12 residues in the CDR3. The V and J ends lost 8 bases and 3 bases, in that order; junction bases with no gene match: 2. CDR1 is MNHEY, CDR2 SMNVEV, per germline (reference sequence). The CDR3 coding sequence is TGTGCCAGCTGGGACAGGGTCTACGAGCAGTACTTC. Its translation: CASWDRVYEQYF.

The chain uses TRBV15 and TRBJ1-1, with unresolved D. Germline V gives CDR1 LNHNV, CDR2 YYDKDF (reference sequence). Trimming took 1 base from V and 1 from J, leaving 13 bases between them. This CDR3 contains 16 residues. CDR3 sequence reads: CATSRVARPGNTEAFF. CDR3 DNA: TGTGCCACCAGCAGAGTCGCCCGGCCAGGGAACACTGAAGCTTTCTTT.

This chain uses TRBV18 with TRBJ1-4; D unresolved. Germline CDR1 KGHSH, CDR2 LQKENI. CDR3 size: 15 residues. Trimming took off 4 bases at V and 8 bases at J, with 17 bases between the two ends. This CDR3 reads CASSQATGFQEKLFF. The DNA of the CDR3 is TGTGCCAGCTCACAAGCGACCGGTTTTCAGGAAAAACTGTTTTTT.

The chain recombines TRBV24-1 with TRBJ2-7, with TRBD2 matching over 10 bases. Germline lookup yields CDR1 KGHDR and CDR2 SFDVKD. This CDR3 has 13 residues. The junction had 0 bases not matched to a gene; V was cut back by 6 bases and J by 2 bases. The CDR3 DNA is TGTGCCACCAGTCTAGCGGGAGCCTACGAGCAGTACTTC. Residues: CATSLAGAYEQYF.

The chain couples TRBV6-2 or TRBV6-3 to TRBJ2-7; TRBD2 is a possible D gene (6 bases). CDR3 length: 15 amino acids. Trimming took 2 bases from V and 1 from J, leaving 12 bases between them. Germline V CDR1 and CDR2: MNHEY, SVGEGT. The CDR3 coding sequence is TGTGCCAGCAGTTACCACCGAGCGGGTTCCTACGAGCAGTACTTC. Translated: CASSYHRAGSYEQYF.